This T cell receptor beta chain was recovered during a study of cytomegalovirus exposure and HLA in healthy donors (dated by TCRdb to about 2017). In terms of the full investigation: According to an earlier analysis of several hundred of the donors, roughly 180 million T cells yielded over 100 million unique TCR beta sequences and approximately 300 Gb of sequence data. The study aimed to test whether cataloging public T cell receptors could reveal signatures of past pathogen exposure. Of the roughly 400 genotyped donors, 81% were placed in the genetic ancestry cluster associated with self-reported Caucasian donors. About five DR-DQ haplotypes were treated as single units for association and clustering because of strong linkage in the cohort. High-throughput TCR immunosequencing, statistical association of individual TCRs with disease status, and machine learning were combined to predict cytomegalovirus infection status. Along with the approximately 700-subject first cohort, a separate validation cohort of about 110 different subjects was used. To study patterns of TCR occurrence, a later analysis re-analyzed previously published TCR beta repertoires from around 700 donors and added high-resolution HLA genotyping. To decide whether each TCR beta V gene segment behaved as functional or pseudogenic, an earlier analysis of approximately 600 of the donors relied on high-throughput TCR beta sequencing. Among some 410 genotyped donors of the cohort, an average of around 250,000 unique TCR beta nucleotide sequences was sequenced per donor, of which roughly 17% were non-productive. Both class I and class II loci were covered by HLA typing, at four-digit resolution. Alongside the repertoire data, information on donor age, sex, ethnicity and CMV serostatus was compiled. A later genetic analysis used genome-wide SNP genotypes for about 65% of the 666 donors, treating that subset as a discovery cohort. Rather than using new phenotypic data, the later analysis identified candidate immune exposures from TCR beta sequences and from how often those sequences occurred across donors. Typing coverage differed by locus: A, B, C, DRB1 and DQB1 were typed in about 629-630 donors, DQA1 in about 560, DPA1 in approximately 610, and DPB1 in 450 to 490. All discovery cohort repertoires had been generated using a single sequencing platform. Using immunosequencing, the study profiled T cell repertoires from around 680 subjects and related those repertoires to cytomegalovirus serostatus. An early release covering some 640 HLA-typed donors comprised about 290 gigabases of sequencing data and around 86 million unique TCR sequences.

Ends trimmed: V by 5 bases, J by 6 bases; bases unmatched to a gene: 3. The germline V gene encodes CDR1 SEHNR and CDR2 FQNEAQ (reference sequence). Measured from the cysteine to the phenylalanine, the CDR3 is 12 residues long. Only the CDR3 region is kept as DNA, spanning 36 bases read in frame from base 1. The cohort consisted of fewer than 700 healthy bone marrow donors. At the time of sampling, every cohort member was nominally healthy, though immune exposures that went unrecorded were likely present. The donor was CMV seronegative and was included in the group of hundreds of seronegative cohort members. A peripheral blood sample was provided by each donor, and peripheral blood mononuclear cells were used for TCR beta sequencing. Genomic DNA extraction from the blood cell samples was performed with the Qiagen DNeasy Blood Extraction Kit. In the case of this clone: Its antigen specificity is not known. No much larger clone is present one base from it, and per-base qualities are unavailable.

Libraries were built with the immunoSEQ multiplex PCR assay. For the multiplex PCR, a mixture combining 60 forward primers for TCR Vbeta segments and 13 reverse primers for TCR Jbeta segments was used. Amplification of the CDR3 region of rearranged TCR beta genes was performed with a multiplex PCR assay on genomic DNA. The amplified TCR beta libraries were sequenced on the Illumina HiSeq System as 87-base-pair reads. Under the source paper's analysis protocol: A later analysis counted approximately 76 million unique TCR beta chains across the roughly 700 repertoires, and around 9.9 million of these chains were shared by at least two donors. Raw reads were error-corrected and collapsed into unique sequences by a nearest-neighbor algorithm in which closely related sequences were merged to remove PCR and sequencing errors. To assign V, D and J gene segments, CDR3 sequences were aligned to IMGT reference sequences. Each retained sequence needed at least a six-nucleotide match to both a V gene segment and a J gene segment. A rearrangement counted as productive if the CDR3 had no stop codons and remained in frame with V and J, and every other rearrangement counted as non-productive. CDR3 was defined by IMGT convention, running from the second conserved V-encoded cysteine to the conserved J-encoded phenylalanine. The earlier analysis of 500 to 600 of the donors excluded sequences that lacked an unambiguous match to a single V gene segment. An earlier analysis of approximately 590 of the donors classified V segments as functional when productive rearrangements were above 56.7% and as segregating when the standard deviation between donors was above 5%. A statistical classification framework was built for diagnosing cytomegalovirus status from the catalog of TCR beta chain sequences. In a later analysis, V and J genes were assigned by comparing TCR nucleotide sequences against IMGT/GENE-DB human TR gene sequences. Using the TCRdist pipeline, a later analysis assigned CDR3 sequences along with most-parsimonious VDJ recombination scenarios. In a later analysis, every TCR beta chain was defined by the combination of its CDR3 amino acid sequence and its V-gene family, and reads without a unique V-gene family were dropped. A later analysis removed over 500 highly shared, low-generation-probability nucleotide sequences to deal with suspected cross-contamination and a sequencing artifact. A later analysis calculated a clonal expansion index for each public chain from normalized within-repertoire ranks of inferred template counts. Generation probabilities in a later analysis came from a VDJ recombination model fitted to out-of-frame rearrangements, and those results were checked against IGoR. In a later analysis, TCR-TCR, TCR-HLA and TCR-CMV co-occurrence was scored with hypergeometric tests, and a repertoire-size bias correction was applied to TCR pairs. A later analysis estimated false discovery rates by permuting HLA or CMV assignments 20 times. A later analysis grouped co-occurring TCRs with DBSCAN, adding TCRdist sequence similarity when clustering within HLA-allele-positive subsets. Repertoires with fewer than 30,000 or more than 120,000 public chains, plus five repertoires with anomalous nucleotide sharing, were excluded from co-occurrence clustering. In its TCRdb copy, this immuneACCESS table keeps in-frame sequences only and misses some clones. Where compared with another copy, unresolved V genes explain less than half of these, and the others have no known cause. From that table come the V and J calls and clone size; the DNA was used to work out D and trimming. Across this sample there are about 140,000 clones, with about three quarters seen only once. The ten largest account for approximately 4% of the sample.

General study outcomes and caveats: In a later analysis, HLA-associated TCR beta chains showed more clonal expansion and lower generation probabilities than non-associated chains that were equally common. Because some donors lacked HLA typing at each locus, the association tests relied only on the typed subset. Most CMV-associated TCR beta chains appeared to be HLA-restricted in a later analysis, and the HLA associations seemed to be driven largely by CMV exposure. In the study, some 160 TCR beta chains were listed as associated with cytomegalovirus. A group of highly shared sequence variants was considered likely to be a technical artifact of the sequencing pipeline. Only TCR beta chains were sequenced in this cohort, and the absence of alpha or paired-chain data limited detectable features. Linkage disequilibrium might explain the correlated functional status among segregating V segments, but an unknown experimental factor could not be excluded. In a later genetic analysis, fewer N-insertions in productive TCRs were reported among donors in an Asian-associated ancestry cluster than the roughly 640-donor mean. The authors suggested that the approach could potentially be extended to other disease states and immunological phenotypes. An earlier analysis of several hundred of the donors showed that most TCR beta V segments appeared in productive rearrangements either about 87% or about 30% of the time, which broadly matched IMGT annotations. A further reported finding was that TCR beta sequences accurately predicted the HLA-A and HLA-B alleles for most subjects in the first cohort. In a later genetic analysis, a missense DCLRE1C variant was associated with V-gene and J-gene trimming of TCR beta chains, and the association was replicated in an independent cohort. Because counts were too low, about 18 rarely observed V segments, including chromosome 9 orphons, were left out of the earlier analysis of several hundred of the donors. Because the 87-base-pair reads could not distinguish some IMGT-functional V segments, including TRBV6-2 and TRBV6-3, those segments were excluded. For the cohort, immune exposure information was limited to CMV serostatus. In a later analysis, over 15,000 TCR beta sequences were associated with specific HLA alleles at a false discovery rate of 0.05. Several of the top co-occurrence clusters appeared to be linked to parvovirus B19, influenza, CMV and Epstein-Barr virus, according to a later analysis. Sequencing depth was assumed to be roughly uniform across donors in the presence/absence analyses, though that assumption may not hold. Strong co-occurrence of HLA alleles, especially DR and DQ, made assigning TCR associations to individual alleles difficult. According to a later analysis, TCR association rates differed among HLA loci, with DRB1 alleles showing the most associated TCRs and HLA-C alleles showing the fewest. Across donors, most TCR sequences were observed very rarely, whereas some public TCRs were present in many individuals. In vitro tests confirmed that three of the cytomegalovirus-associated TCR beta chains recognize cytomegalovirus antigens. The classifier was reported to diagnose cytomegalovirus status with high specificity and sensitivity in both the original cohort and the validation cohort.

The sequence came from a man younger than 35 in good health and CMV-seronegative. Recombination connected TRBV7-9 to TRBJ1-2; the junction holds 7 bases that match TRBD1. Sequenced material: PBMCs. The CDR3 region: CASSPTGHGYTF. Read as DNA, the sequence is TGTGCCAGCAGCCCGACAGGGCATGGCTACACCTTC.